These 10 T cell receptor beta chains were all obtained from the same sample, sequenced in a study of OX40 agonist ivuxolimab in advanced cancers. Clones were sequenced by immunoSEQ multiplex PCR, and TCRdb holds only the in-frame ones, with some missing. The top ten hold 3.4% of the sample, which has tens of thousands of clones, roughly 88% seen once. The sample was CD4+ or CD8+ T cells sorted from blood, taken in a trial of the OX40 agonist ivuxolimab. All receptors come from an adult with an advanced solid tumor such as melanoma, head and neck, liver or kidney cancer.

Only one count was recorded for this clone. The gene calls are TRBV7-2 and TRBJ1-1; 10 positions agree with TRBD1. The CDR3 totals 15 residues. CDR1 is SGHTA, CDR2 FQGNSA, per germline. V dropped 6 bases and J dropped 0; count of bases not matched to a gene: 4. DNA for the CDR3: TGTGCCAGCAGTGGACAGGGGGGGATGAACACTGAAGCTTTCTTT. It translates to CASSGQGGMNTEAFF.

This chain joins TRBV5-8 and TRBJ1-1; D may be TRBD1 (5 bases). Germline assignment: CDR1 SGHTS and CDR2 YDEGEE. The CDR3 spans 14 residues. Trimming cost V 2 bases and J 0 bases, with 8 bases left between them. CDR3 bases: TGTGCCAGCAGCTTTGGGGGTCTGAACACTGAAGCTTTCTTT. It translates to CASSFGGLNTEAFF.

The chain employs TRBV18 and TRBJ1-4, with D unclear. Germline V gene data show CDR1 as KGHSH and CDR2 as LQKENI. This CDR3 spans 16 amino acids. V was clipped by 3 bases and J by 0 bases, with 11 bases between them. The CDR3 is CASSPWLPSTNEKLFF. The DNA for the CDR3 is TGTGCCAGCTCACCGTGGCTCCCTTCAACTAATGAAAAACTGTTTTTT.

The chain links TRBV27 to TRBJ1-2; TRBD1 aligns across 9 bases. The V gene end was trimmed by 7 bases and the J gene end by 1 base; junction bases not matched to a gene: 7. CDR1 and CDR2 (germline): MNHEY, SMNVEV (reference sequence). CDR3 length equals 15 residues. DNA for the CDR3: TGTGCCAGCACATCTGGGACAGGGAATAACTATGGCTACACCTTC. This codes for CASTSGTGNNYGYTF.

The chain combines TRBV19 with TRBJ2-5; weak D call: TRBD1 (5 bases). The CDR3 extends over 14 amino acids. CDR1 and CDR2 (germline): LNHDA, SQIVND (reference sequence). V was trimmed by 5 bases and J by 1 base, leaving 11 bases between them. This CDR3 reads CASSPPGFQETQYF. CDR3 nucleotides: TGTGCCAGTAGTCCTCCAGGGTTCCAAGAGACCCAGTACTTC.

This sequence joins TRBV27 and TRBJ1-4; D may be TRBD1 (5 bases). The CDR3 is 14 amino acids. Germline CDR1 reads MNHEY; CDR2 reads SMNVEV (reference sequence). Between the trimmed V and J ends, which lost 5 bases and 4 bases, there was a span of 11 bases. The CDR3 is CASSGQGFNEKLFF. In nucleotides, the CDR3 is TGTGCCAGCAGTGGGCAGGGATTTAATGAAAAACTGTTTTTT.

The gene calls are TRBV6-1 and TRBJ2-3; 8 bases align to TRBD2. V trimming: 6 bases; J trimming: 0 bases; junction bases outside the gene matches: 5. The length of the CDR3 is 15 residues. Germline lookup yields CDR1 MNHNS and CDR2 SASEGT. CDR3 loop: CASRPSGGSTDTQYF. DNA for the CDR3: TGTGCCAGCAGACCCAGCGGGGGCAGCACAGATACGCAGTATTTT.

The V gene is TRBV2, the J gene TRBJ1-5, with D perhaps matching TRBD1 (5 bases). Germline V gene data show CDR1 as SNHLY and CDR2 as FYNNEI. This CDR3 region has 13 residues. The ends were cut back, 8 bases at V and 7 bases at J, with 15 bases in the middle. The DNA of the CDR3 is TGTGCCAGCGGCAGGGCCTTGGGACAGCCCCAGCATTTT. Encoded protein: CASGRALGQPQHF.

The genes are TRBV19 and TRBJ2-3; 7 bases agree with TRBD2. V was clipped by 4 bases and J by 3 bases; unmatched bases: 7. Germline values: CDR1 LNHDA, CDR2 SQIVND (reference sequence). This CDR3 region has 15 residues. CDR3 DNA: TGTGCCAGTAGTAACCGCGGCGGGAGTACAGATACGCAGTATTTT. It is translated as CASSNRGGSTDTQYF.

This clone was recorded only once. At one of its ends the junction is not consistent with the germline gene, which may arise from a read error. The rearrangement links TRBV19 to TRBJ2-2; D might be TRBD1 or TRBD2, each matching 5 bases. The CDR3 is 15 residues long. Germline V gives CDR1 LNHDA, CDR2 SQIVND (reference sequence). CDR3 amino acids: CASNRDLLNTGELFF. The CDR3 region has the DNA TGTGCGAGTAACCGGGACCTACTCAACACCGGGGAGCTGTTTTTT. The entire variable domain, with the rest obtained from reference TRBV19 and TRBJ2-2, is as follows: DGGITQSPKYLFRKEGQNVTLSCEQNLNHDAMYWYRQDPGQGLRLIYYSQIVNDFQKGDIAEGYSVSREKKESFPLTVTSAQKNPTAFYLCASNRDLLNTGELFFGEGSRLTVL.